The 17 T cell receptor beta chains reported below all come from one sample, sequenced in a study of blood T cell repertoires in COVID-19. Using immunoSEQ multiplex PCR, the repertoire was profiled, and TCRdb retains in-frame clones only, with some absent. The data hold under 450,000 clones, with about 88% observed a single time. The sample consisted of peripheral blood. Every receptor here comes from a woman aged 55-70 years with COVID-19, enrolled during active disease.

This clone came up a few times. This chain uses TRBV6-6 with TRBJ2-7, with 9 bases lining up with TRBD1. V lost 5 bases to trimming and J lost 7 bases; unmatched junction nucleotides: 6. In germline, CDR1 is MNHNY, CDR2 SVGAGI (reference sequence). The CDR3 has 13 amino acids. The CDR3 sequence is CASSPGQGAEQYF. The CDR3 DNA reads TGTGCCAGCAGTCCGGGACAGGGCGCGGAGCAGTACTTC.

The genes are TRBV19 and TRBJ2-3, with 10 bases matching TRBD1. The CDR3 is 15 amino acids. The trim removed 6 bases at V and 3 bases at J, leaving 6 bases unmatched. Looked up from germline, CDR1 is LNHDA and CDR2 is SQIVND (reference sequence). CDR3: CASRPGQGWTDTQYF. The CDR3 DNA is TGTGCCAGTAGGCCGGGACAGGGGTGGACAGATACGCAGTATTTT.

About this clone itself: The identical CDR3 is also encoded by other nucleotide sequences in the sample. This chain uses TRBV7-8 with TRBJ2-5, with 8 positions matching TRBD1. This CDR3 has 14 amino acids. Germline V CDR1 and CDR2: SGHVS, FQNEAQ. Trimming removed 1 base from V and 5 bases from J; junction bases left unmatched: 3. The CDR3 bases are TGTGCCAGCAGCTTAGGGACAGGGAGCGAGACCCAGTACTTC. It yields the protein CASSLGTGSETQYF.

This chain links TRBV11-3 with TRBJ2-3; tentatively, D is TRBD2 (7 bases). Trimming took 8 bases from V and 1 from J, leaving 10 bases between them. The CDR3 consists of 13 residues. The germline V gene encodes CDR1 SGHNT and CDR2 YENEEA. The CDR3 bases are TGTGCCAGCGGCGGGGGCCGCACAGATACGCAGTATTTT. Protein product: CASGGGRTDTQYF.

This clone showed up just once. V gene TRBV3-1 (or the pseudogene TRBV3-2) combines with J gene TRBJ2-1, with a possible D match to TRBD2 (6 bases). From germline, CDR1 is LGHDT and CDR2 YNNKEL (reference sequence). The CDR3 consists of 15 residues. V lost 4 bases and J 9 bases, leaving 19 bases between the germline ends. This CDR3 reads CASSLLGGVSGEQFF. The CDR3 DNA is TGTGCCAGCAGCCTTCTGGGCGGGGTTTCAGGTGAGCAGTTCTTC.

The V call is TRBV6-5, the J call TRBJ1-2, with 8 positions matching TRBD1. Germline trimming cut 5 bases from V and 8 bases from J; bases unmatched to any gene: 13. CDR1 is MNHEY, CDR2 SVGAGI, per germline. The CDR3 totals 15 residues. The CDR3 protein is CASSPGTGSVEGYTF. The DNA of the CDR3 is TGTGCCAGCAGTCCCGGGACAGGTTCGGTTGAAGGCTACACCTTC.

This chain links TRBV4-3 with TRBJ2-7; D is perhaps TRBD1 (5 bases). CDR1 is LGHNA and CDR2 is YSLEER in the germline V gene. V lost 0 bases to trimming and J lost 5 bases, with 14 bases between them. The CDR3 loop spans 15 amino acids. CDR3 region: CASSQEDSSMHEQYF. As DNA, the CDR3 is TGCGCCAGCAGCCAAGAAGACAGTAGCATGCACGAGCAGTACTTC.

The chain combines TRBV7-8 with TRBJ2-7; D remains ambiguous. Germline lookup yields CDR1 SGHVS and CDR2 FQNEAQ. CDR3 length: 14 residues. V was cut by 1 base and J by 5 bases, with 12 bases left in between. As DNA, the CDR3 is TGTGCCAGCAGCTTAGTTCCTCTAGGTGACGAGCAGTACTTC. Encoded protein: CASSLVPLGDEQYF. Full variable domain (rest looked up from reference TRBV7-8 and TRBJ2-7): GAGVSQSPRYKVAKRGQDVALRCDPISGHVSLFWYQQALGQGPEFLTYFQNEAQLDKSGLPSDRFFAERPEGSVSTLKIQRTQQEDSAVYLCASSLVPLGDEQYFGPGTRLTVT.

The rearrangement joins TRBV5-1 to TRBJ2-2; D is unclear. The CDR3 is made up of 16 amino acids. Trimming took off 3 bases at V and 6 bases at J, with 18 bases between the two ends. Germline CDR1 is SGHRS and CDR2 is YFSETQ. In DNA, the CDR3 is TGCGCCAGCAGCTCATCCCTTGAGCGCCCGCCCGGGGAGCTGTTTTTT. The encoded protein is CASSSSLERPPGELFF.

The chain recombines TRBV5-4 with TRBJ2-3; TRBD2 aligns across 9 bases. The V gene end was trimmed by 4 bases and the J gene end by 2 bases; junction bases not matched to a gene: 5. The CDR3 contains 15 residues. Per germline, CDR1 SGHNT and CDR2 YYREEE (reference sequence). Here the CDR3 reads CASSPAGGYTDTQYF. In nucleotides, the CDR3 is TGTGCCAGCAGCCCAGCGGGGGGTTACACAGATACGCAGTATTTT.

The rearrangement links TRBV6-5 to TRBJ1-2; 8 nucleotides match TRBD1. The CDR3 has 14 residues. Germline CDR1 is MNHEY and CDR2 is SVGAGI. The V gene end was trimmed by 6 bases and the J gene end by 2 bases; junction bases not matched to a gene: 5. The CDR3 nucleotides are TGTGCCAGCAGGGCAGGGGGCGAGAACTATGGCTACACCTTC. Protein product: CASRAGGENYGYTF.

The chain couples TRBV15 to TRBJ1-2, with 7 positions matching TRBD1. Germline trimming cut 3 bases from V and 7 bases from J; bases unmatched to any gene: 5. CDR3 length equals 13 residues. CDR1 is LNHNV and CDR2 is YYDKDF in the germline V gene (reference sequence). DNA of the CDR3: TGTGCCACCAGCAGGGCCAGACAGGGTGGCTACACCTTC. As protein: CATSRARQGGYTF.

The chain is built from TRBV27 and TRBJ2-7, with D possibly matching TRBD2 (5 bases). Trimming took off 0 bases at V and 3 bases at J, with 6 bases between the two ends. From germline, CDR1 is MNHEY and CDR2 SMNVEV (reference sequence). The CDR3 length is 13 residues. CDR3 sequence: CASSLSEDYEQYF. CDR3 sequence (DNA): TGTGCCAGCAGTTTATCGGAGGACTACGAGCAGTACTTC.

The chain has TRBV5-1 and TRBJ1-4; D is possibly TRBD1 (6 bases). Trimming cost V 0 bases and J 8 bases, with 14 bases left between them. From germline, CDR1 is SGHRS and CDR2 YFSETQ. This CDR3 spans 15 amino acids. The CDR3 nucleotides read TGCGCCAGCAGCTTGGGGACAGATATAAGAGAAAAACTGTTTTTT. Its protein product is CASSLGTDIREKLFF.

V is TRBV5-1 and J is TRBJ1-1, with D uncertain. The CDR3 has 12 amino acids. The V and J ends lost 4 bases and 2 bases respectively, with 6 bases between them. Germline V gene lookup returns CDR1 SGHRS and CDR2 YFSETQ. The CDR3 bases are TGCGCCAGCAGCGCGAGCAACACTGAAGCTTTCTTT. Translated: CASSASNTEAFF.

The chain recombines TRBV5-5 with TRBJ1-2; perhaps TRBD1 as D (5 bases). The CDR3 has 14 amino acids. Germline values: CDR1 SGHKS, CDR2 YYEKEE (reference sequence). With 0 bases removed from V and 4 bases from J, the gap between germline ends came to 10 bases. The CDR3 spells CASSLDGRAYGYTF. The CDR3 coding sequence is TGTGCCAGCAGCTTGGATGGCAGGGCCTATGGCTACACCTTC.

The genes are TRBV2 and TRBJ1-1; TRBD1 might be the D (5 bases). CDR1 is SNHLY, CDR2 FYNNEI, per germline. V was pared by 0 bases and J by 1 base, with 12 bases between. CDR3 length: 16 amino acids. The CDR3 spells CASSEAFTGENTEAFF. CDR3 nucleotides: TGTGCCAGCAGTGAAGCATTTACAGGAGAGAACACTGAAGCTTTCTTT. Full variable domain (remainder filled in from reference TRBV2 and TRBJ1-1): EPEVTQTPSHQVTQMGQEVILRCVPISNHLYFYWYRQILGQKVEFLVSFYNNEISEKSEIFDDQFSVERPDGSNFTLKIRSTKLEDSAMYFCASSEAFTGENTEAFFGQGTRLTVV.